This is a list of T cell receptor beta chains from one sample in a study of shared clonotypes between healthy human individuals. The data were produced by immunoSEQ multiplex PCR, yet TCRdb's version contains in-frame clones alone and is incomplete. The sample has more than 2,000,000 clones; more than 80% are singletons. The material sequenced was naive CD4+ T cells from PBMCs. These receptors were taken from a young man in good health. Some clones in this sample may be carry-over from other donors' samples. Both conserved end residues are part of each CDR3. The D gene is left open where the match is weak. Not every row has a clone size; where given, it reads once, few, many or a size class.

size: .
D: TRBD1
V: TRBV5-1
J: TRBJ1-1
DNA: TGCGCCAGCAGCTTGGGAGGGACAGGGTACGCTGAAGCTTTCTTT
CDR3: CASSLGGTGYAEAFF

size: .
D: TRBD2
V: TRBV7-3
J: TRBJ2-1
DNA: TGTGCCAGTAGCTTAGGAAAGCGGGAGGCCCCCTACAATGAGCAGTTCTTC
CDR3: CASSLGKREAPYNEQFF

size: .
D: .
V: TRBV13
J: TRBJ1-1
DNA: TGTGCCAGCAGCTTAGGGTGGGGAGACTCAAACACTGAAGCTTTCTTT
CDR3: CASSLGWGDSNTEAFF

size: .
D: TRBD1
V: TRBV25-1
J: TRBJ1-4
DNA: TGTGCCAGCAGTGATTCGGGACAGACATATGAAAAACTGTTTTTT
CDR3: CASSDSGQTYEKLFF

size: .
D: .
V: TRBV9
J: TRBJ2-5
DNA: TGTGCCAGCAGCGGACCGGGTGCAACAGAGACCCAGTACTTC
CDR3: CASSGPGATETQYF

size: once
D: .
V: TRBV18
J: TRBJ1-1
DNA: TGTGCCAGCTGTCCGTGGGAGGGGACTTTGAACACTGAAGCTTTCTTT
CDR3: CASCPWEGTLNTEAFF

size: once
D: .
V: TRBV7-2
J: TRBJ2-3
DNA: TGTGCCAGCAGCTTAGTAGGGCTAGCGCCTAGCACAGATACGCAGTATTTT
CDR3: CASSLVGLAPSTDTQYF

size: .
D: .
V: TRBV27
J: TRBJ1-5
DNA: TGTGCCAGCAGTTTGCAACAGGGACAGCCCCAGCATTTT
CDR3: CASSLQQGQPQHF

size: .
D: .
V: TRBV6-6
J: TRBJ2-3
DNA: TGTGCCAGCAGTTATGGGGGGGCCACAGATACGCAGTATTTT
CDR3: CASSYGGATDTQYF

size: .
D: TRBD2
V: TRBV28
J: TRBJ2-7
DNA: TGTGCCAGCGAGGCGGGGGGTCTCTACGAGCAGTACTTC
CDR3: CASEAGGLYEQYF